This entry describes one T cell receptor (beta chain). Its target antigen remains unknown. Within one base of it there is no much larger clone, and no base qualities were kept. The receptor library was made with 5' RACE. For sequencing, an Illumina MiSeq was employed. In-frame beta chains were kept once TCRdb had trimmed the public reads at Q25 with fastp and called clones with MiXCR. Entries that share a CDR3 protein sequence are merged under the most common genes and DNA. The table for this sample lists around 63,000 distinct CDR3 sequences; 15% to 20% of them were counted only once. Together, the top ten hold around 4.7% of the sample. The data were taken from a study of T cells of healthy individuals listed by TCRdb under 2018. For CDR1 and CDR2, the germline V gene lists MGHDK and SYGVNS. Measured from the cysteine to the phenylalanine, the CDR3 is 14 residues long. The kept DNA is CDR3 alone, 42 bases in frame from the first base. Trimming costs V 4 bases and J 0 bases, and their ends lie 10 bases apart.

This sequence originates from a human donor in good health. Rearrangement joined TRBV25-1 to TRBJ2-7; the D region possibly corresponds to TRBD1 (6 bases align). The sequence in DNA is TGTGCCAGCAGTGTCGCAGGGGTCTCCTACGAGCAGTACTTC. This codes for CASSVAGVSYEQYF.